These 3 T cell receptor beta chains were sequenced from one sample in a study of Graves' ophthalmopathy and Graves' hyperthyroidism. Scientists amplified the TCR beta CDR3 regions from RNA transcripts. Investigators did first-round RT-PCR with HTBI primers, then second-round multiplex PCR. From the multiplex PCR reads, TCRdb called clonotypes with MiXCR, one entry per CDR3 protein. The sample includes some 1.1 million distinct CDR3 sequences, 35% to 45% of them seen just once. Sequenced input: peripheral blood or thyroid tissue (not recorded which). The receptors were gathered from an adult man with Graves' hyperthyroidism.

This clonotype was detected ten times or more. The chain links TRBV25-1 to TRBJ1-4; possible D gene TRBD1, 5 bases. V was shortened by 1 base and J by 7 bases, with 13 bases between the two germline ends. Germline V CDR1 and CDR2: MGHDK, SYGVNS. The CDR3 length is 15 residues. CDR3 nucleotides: TGTGCCAGCAGTGAATTTGCAGGGTTGCGTGAAAAACTGTTTTTT. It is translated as CASSEFAGLREKLFF.

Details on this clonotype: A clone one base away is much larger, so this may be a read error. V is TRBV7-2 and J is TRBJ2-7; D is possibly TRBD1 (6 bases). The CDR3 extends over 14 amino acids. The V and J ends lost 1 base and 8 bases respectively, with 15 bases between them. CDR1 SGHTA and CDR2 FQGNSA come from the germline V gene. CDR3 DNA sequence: TGTGCCAGCAGCTTAGGCAGGGGCGCTGCCAAGCAGTACTTC. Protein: CASSLGRGAAKQYF.

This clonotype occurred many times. The CDR3 sequence: CAISGALQDSPLHF. The CDR3 nucleotides are TGTGCCATCAGTGGGGCCTTACAGGATTCACCCCTCCACTTT. The chain is built from TRBV10-3 and TRBJ1-6, with a tentative D call TRBD1 (5 bases). V lost 4 bases to trimming and J lost 8 bases, with 12 bases between them. The germline V gene has CDR1 ENHRY and CDR2 SYGVKD. The CDR3 contains 14 residues.